This T cell receptor beta chain was sequenced in a study of CD8 T cells in ankylosing spondylitis. The authors made TCR beta libraries by quantitative 5'-RACE with molecular barcodes. TCRdb independently ran MiXCR on the 5' RACE reads; one entry per CDR3 protein. The table lists 180,000 or so distinct CDR3 sequences, around 10% of them singletons. This clonotype was observed at least ten times. The CDR3 has 17 residues. Germline CDR1 MRHNA, CDR2 SNTAGT. V was pared by 0 bases and J by 5 bases, with 18 bases between. The sequenced material came from blood, either unsorted or a sorted T cell fraction (not recorded which). The source of this sequence is a male donor with ankylosing spondylitis or in good health (not recorded which). The chain couples TRBV6-4 to TRBJ2-3; tentative D call: TRBD2 (5 bases). In DNA form, the CDR3 reads TGTGCCAGCAGTGACTCGAGTCACGGGATGGGGAGAGATACGCAGTATTTT. This translates into CASSDSSHGMGRDTQYF.